This T cell receptor beta chain is drawn from a study of blood T cell repertoires in COVID-19. The CDR3 is 17 residues long. V trimming: 6 bases; J trimming: 2 bases; junction bases outside the gene matches: 15. The germline gives CDR1 LNHDA, CDR2 SQIVND (reference sequence). Method: immunoSEQ multiplex PCR; TCRdb's copy keeps in-frame clones and lacks some. Here the sample spans approximately 280,000 clones, 85% being singletons. V and J are TRBV19 and TRBJ2-7, with 8 bases that match TRBD1. The receptor comes from a woman aged 45 to 65 who had recovered from COVID-19. Sequencing used PBMCs or T cells enriched from blood (not recorded which). The CDR3 bases are TGTGCCAGTAGCCAACCGGGACAGGCTGAACGCCCCTACGAGCAGTACTTC. Its translation is CASSQPGQAERPYEQYF.